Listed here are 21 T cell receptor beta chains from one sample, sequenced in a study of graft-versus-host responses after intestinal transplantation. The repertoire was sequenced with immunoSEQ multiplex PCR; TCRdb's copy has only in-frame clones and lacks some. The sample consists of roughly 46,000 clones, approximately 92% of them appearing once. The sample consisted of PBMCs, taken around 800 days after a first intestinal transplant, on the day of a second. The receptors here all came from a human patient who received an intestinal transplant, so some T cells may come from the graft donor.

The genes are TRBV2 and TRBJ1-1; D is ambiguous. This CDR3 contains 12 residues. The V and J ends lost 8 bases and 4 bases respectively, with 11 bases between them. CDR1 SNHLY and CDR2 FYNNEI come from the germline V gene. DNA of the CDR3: TGTGCCAGCCTCTGGTATGCCACTGAAGCTTTCTTT. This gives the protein CASLWYATEAFF.

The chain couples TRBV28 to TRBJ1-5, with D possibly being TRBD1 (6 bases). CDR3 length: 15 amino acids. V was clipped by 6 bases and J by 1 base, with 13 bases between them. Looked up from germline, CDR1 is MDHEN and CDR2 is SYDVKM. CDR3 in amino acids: CASRLDRLSNQPQHF. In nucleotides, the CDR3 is TGTGCCAGCAGATTAGACAGGCTAAGCAATCAGCCCCAGCATTTT.

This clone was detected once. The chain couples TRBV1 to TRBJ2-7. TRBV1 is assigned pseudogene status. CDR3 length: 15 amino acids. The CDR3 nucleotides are TGCACCAGCAGCCAATGGGGTACACCTATAGACGAGCAGTACTTC. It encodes CTSSQWGTPIDEQYF.

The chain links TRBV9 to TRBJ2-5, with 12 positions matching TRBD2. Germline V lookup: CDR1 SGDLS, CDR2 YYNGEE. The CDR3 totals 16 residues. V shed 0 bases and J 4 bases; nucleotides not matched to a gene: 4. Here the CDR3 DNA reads TGTGCCAGCAGCGTAGGCGCTAGCGGGAGGGCAGAGACCCAGTACTTC. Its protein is CASSVGASGRAETQYF.

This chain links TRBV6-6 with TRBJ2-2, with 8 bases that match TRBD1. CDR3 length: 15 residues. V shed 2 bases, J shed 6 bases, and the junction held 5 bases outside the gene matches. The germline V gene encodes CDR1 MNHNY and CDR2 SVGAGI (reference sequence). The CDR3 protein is CASSYTGGWAGELFF. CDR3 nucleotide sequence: TGTGCCAGCAGTTACACAGGGGGTTGGGCCGGGGAGCTGTTTTTT.

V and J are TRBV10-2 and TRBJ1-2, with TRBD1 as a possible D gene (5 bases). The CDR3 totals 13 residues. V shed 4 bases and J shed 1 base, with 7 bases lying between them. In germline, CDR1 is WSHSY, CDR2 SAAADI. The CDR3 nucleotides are TGCGCCAGCAGTGGGGACTATAACTATGGCTACACCTTC. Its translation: CASSGDYNYGYTF.

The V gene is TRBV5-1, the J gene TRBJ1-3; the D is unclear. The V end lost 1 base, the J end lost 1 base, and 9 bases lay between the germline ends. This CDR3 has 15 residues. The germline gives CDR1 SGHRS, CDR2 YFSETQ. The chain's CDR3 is CASSLYAQSGNTIYF. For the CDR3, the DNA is TGCGCCAGCAGCTTGTACGCACAGTCTGGAAACACCATATATTTT.

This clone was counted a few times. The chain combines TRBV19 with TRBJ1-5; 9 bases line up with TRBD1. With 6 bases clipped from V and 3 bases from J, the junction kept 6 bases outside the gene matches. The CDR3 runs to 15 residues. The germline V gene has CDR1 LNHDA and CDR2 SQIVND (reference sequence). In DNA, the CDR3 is TGTGCCAGTAGGGGAGACAGGGGGTACAATCAGCCCCAGCATTTT. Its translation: CASRGDRGYNQPQHF.

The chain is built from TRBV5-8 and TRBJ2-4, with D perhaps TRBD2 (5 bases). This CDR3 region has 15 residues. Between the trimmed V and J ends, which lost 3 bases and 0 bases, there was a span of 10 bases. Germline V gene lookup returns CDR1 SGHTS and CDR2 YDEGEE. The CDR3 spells CASSSLGLAKNIQYF. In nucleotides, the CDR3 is TGTGCCAGCAGCTCTTTAGGACTAGCCAAAAACATTCAGTACTTC.

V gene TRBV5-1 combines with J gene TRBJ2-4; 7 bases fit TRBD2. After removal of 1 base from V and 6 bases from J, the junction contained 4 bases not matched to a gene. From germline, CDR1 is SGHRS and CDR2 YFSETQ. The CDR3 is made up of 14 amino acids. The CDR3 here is CASSLTGGLNIQYF. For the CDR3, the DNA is TGCGCCAGCAGCTTGACGGGGGGTTTAAACATTCAGTACTTC. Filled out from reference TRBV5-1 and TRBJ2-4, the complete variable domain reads KAGVTQTPRYLIKTRGQQVTLSCSPISGHRSVSWYQQTPGQGLQFLFEYFSETQRNKGNFPGRFSGRQFSNSRSEMNVSTLELGDSALYLCASSLTGGLNIQYFGAGTRLSVL.

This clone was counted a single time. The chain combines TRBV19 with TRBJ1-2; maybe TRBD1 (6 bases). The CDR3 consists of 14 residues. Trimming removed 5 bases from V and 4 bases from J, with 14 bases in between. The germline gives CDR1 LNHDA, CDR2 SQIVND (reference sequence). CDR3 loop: CASSQGQGPYGYTF. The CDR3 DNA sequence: TGTGCCAGTAGTCAAGGGCAGGGGCCCTATGGCTACACCTTC.

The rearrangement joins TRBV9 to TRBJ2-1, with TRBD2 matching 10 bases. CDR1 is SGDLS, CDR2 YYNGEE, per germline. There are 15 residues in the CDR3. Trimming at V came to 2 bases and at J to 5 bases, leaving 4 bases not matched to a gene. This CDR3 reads CASSVIAGGDNEQFF. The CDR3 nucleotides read TGTGCCAGCAGCGTTATAGCGGGAGGCGACAATGAGCAGTTCTTC.

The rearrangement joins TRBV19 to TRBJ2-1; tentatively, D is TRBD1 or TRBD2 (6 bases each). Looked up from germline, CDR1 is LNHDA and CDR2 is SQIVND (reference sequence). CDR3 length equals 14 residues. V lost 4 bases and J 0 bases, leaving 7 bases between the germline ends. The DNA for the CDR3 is TGTGCCAGTAGTACGGGGGCCTCCTACAATGAGCAGTTCTTC. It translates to CASSTGASYNEQFF.

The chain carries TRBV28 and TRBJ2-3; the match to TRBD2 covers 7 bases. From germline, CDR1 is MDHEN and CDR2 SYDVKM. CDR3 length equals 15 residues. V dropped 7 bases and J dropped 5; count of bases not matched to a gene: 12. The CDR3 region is CASTLMDGEGDTQYF. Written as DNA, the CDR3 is TGTGCCAGCACCCTCATGGACGGGGAGGGAGATACGCAGTATTTT.

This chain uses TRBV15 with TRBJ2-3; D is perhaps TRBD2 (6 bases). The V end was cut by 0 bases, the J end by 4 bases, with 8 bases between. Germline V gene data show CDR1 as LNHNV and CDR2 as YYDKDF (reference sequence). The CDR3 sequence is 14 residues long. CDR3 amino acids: CATSRDPSADTQYF. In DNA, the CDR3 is TGTGCCACCAGCAGAGACCCTAGCGCAGATACGCAGTATTTT.

The CDR3 is CASNTDSTYEQYF. The CDR3 nucleotides are TGTGCCAGTAATACGGACAGCACCTACGAGCAGTACTTC. This rearrangement joins TRBV6-1 to TRBJ2-7; TRBD1 might be the D (6 bases). The CDR3 runs to 13 residues. Germline values: CDR1 MNHNS, CDR2 SASEGT. Trimming removed 9 bases at V and 2 bases at J, with 14 bases between.

The CDR3 is CASSAIRRRAIKGYEQYF. The CDR3 bases are TGTGCCAGCAGCGCTATAAGAAGGAGGGCAATTAAGGGGTACGAGCAGTACTTC. The chain recombines TRBV7-2 with TRBJ2-7; D may be TRBD2 (6 bases). The length of the CDR3 is 18 residues. The V end was cut by 5 bases, the J end by 4 bases, with 27 bases between. Germline V gene lookup returns CDR1 SGHTA and CDR2 FQGNSA.

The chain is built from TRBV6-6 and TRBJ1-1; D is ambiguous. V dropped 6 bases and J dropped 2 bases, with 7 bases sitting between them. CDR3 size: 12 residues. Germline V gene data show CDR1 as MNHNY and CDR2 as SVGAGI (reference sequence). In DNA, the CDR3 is TGTGCCAGCAGCTTCAGAAACACTGAAGCTTTCTTT. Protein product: CASSFRNTEAFF.

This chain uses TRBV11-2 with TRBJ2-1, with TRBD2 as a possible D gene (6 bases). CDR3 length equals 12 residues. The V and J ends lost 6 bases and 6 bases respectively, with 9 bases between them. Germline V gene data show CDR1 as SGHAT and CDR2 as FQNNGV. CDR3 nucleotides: TGTGCCAGCAGGATGGGGGGCAATGAGCAGTTCTTC. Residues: CASRMGGNEQFF.

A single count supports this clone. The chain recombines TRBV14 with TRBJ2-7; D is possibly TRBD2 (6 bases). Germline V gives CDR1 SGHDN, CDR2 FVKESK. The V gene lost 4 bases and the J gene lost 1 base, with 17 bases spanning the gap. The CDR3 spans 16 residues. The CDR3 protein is CASSPISSDRSYEQYF. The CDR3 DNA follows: TGTGCCAGCAGCCCCATCTCTAGCGATCGGTCCTACGAGCAGTACTTC.

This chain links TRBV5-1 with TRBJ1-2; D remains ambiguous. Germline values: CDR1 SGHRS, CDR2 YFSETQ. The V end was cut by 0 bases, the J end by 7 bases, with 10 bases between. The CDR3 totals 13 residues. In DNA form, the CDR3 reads TGCGCCAGCAGCTTGGGCCCTTCGGGTGGCTACACCTTC. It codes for CASSLGPSGGYTF.